These 25 T cell receptor beta chains came from one sample sequenced in a study of tumor-infiltrating lymphocytes in localized non-small cell lung cancer. TCRdb keeps only in-frame clones here, not all; method: immunoSEQ multiplex PCR. The sample yields 15,000 to 20,000 clones, around 72% seen once. The source material was lung tumor tissue. The source is a human donor with non-small cell lung cancer.

V and J are TRBV10-3 and TRBJ2-7; 10 bases line up with TRBD1. Trimming cost V 4 bases and J 5 bases; bases outside gene matches: 8. CDR1 is ENHRY, CDR2 SYGVKD, per germline. The CDR3 covers 15 residues. The CDR3 spells CAISGGQGPVHEQYF. CDR3 coding DNA: TGTGCCATCAGTGGGGGACAGGGGCCGGTCCACGAGCAGTACTTC.

The V and J genes are TRBV5-1 and TRBJ2-5, with no clear D. Germline V gene lookup returns CDR1 SGHRS and CDR2 YFSETQ. Trimming left V 5 bases short and J 5 bases short, with 7 bases between. The CDR3 sequence is 11 residues long. The CDR3 nucleotides read TGCGCCAGCAGAGCTGGCGAGACCCAGTACTTC. It yields the protein CASRAGETQYF.

The chain links TRBV10-2 to TRBJ2-1; 8 nucleotides line up with TRBD1. The CDR3 runs 14 residues. The germline gives CDR1 WSHSY, CDR2 SAAADI. The ends lost 10 bases at V and 7 bases at J; junction bases unmatched: 12. This CDR3 reads CATTWTGTGNEQFF. DNA of the CDR3: TGCGCCACCACGTGGACAGGGACGGGGAATGAGCAGTTCTTC.

The V and J genes are TRBV5-1 and TRBJ1-1; no definite D call. Germline CDR1 is SGHRS and CDR2 is YFSETQ. CDR3 length: 15 amino acids. Trimming stripped 5 bases from V and 0 bases from J, with 14 bases between. The CDR3 loop reads CASRLDGFLNTEAFF. DNA of the CDR3: TGCGCCAGCAGACTGGACGGCTTTTTGAACACTGAAGCTTTCTTT.

The chain carries TRBV6-5 and TRBJ1-2; D unclear. Germline V lookup: CDR1 MNHEY, CDR2 SVGAGI. V dropped 6 bases and J dropped 7 bases, with 18 bases sitting between them. The CDR3 covers 14 residues. The CDR3 bases are TGTGCCAGCAGGCTCATACAAGGGCGCGGTGGCTACACCTTC. This sequence encodes CASRLIQGRGGYTF.

This clone has just one count. The chain combines TRBV27 with TRBJ1-2; 7 bases match TRBD1. Trimming at V came to 5 bases and at J to 5 bases, leaving 8 bases not matched to a gene. Germline V CDR1 and CDR2: MNHEY, SMNVEV (reference sequence). There are 14 residues in the CDR3. CDR3 in DNA: TGTGCCAGCAGTCCTCGACAGGGTTTATATGGCTACACCTTC. This translates into CASSPRQGLYGYTF.

The chain joins TRBV30 to TRBJ2-1, with TRBD2 matching 9 bases. CDR1 and CDR2 (germline): GTSNPN, SVGIG (reference sequence). V lost 0 bases to trimming and J lost 0 bases; unmatched junction nucleotides: 0. The CDR3 is 15 amino acids. CDR3 sequence reads: CAWSVLAGSYNEQFF. Here the CDR3 DNA reads TGTGCCTGGAGTGTACTAGCGGGCTCCTACAATGAGCAGTTCTTC. Variable domain in full (rest from reference TRBV30 and TRBJ2-1): SQTIHQWPATLVQPVGSPLSLECTVEGTSNPNLYWYRQAAGRGLQLLFYSVGIGQISSEVPQNLSASRPQDRQFILSSKKLLLSDSGFYLCAWSVLAGSYNEQFFGPGTRLTVL.

The sample holds a few counts of this clone. The V and J genes are TRBV6-1 and TRBJ1-1, with D unresolved. This CDR3 is built from 12 residues. The V and J ends lost 4 bases and 1 base respectively, with 4 bases between them. Germline lookup yields CDR1 MNHNS and CDR2 SASEGT. The CDR3 loop is CASSGWNTEAFF. The CDR3, as DNA: TGTGCCAGCAGTGGGTGGAACACTGAAGCTTTCTTT.

The rearrangement joins TRBV11-2 to TRBJ1-1; D gene uncertain. Germline CDR1 reads SGHAT; CDR2 reads FQNNGV. This CDR3 region has 14 residues. Trimming stripped 3 bases from V and 0 bases from J, with 8 bases between. The CDR3 region has the DNA TGTGCCAGCAGCTTCACGACTGTGAACACTGAAGCTTTCTTT. It codes for CASSFTTVNTEAFF.

The chain recombines TRBV5-6 with TRBJ1-2; the D is unclear. This CDR3 contains 14 residues. CDR1 and CDR2 (germline): SGHDT, YYEEEE. The V and J ends lost 0 bases and 10 bases respectively, with 16 bases between them. The CDR3 is CASSLEVGSPLYTF. The CDR3 bases are TGTGCCAGCAGCTTGGAAGTAGGTTCCCCCCTCTACACCTTC.

The chain couples TRBV2 to TRBJ2-1, with TRBD1 identical over 7 bases. Losses at the gene ends were 6 bases for V and 10 bases for J; bases not matched to a gene: 9. Germline CDR1 is SNHLY and CDR2 is FYNNEI. The CDR3 is made up of 13 amino acids. The CDR3 loop is CASSPTTGWEQFF. The CDR3 DNA follows: TGTGCCAGCAGCCCAACGACAGGGTGGGAGCAGTTCTTC.

This clone is judged medium-sized (0.01 to 0.1%). The chain has TRBV27 and TRBJ2-7, with TRBD2 matching 8 bases. CDR1 MNHEY and CDR2 SMNVEV come from the germline V gene (reference sequence). The CDR3 runs to 15 residues. With V trimmed by 2 bases and J by 4 bases, 7 bases remained unmatched. The CDR3, as DNA: TGTGCCAGCAGTTTAAAGCTAGCGGGCCCGTACGAGCAGTACTTC. This translates into CASSLKLAGPYEQYF.

The chain couples TRBV25-1 to TRBJ2-3; D remains unclear. The CDR3 runs to 12 residues. Germline values: CDR1 MGHDK, CDR2 SYGVNS. CDR3 DNA: TGTACCCGGTCGTATGGCACAGATACGCAGTATTTT. Encoded protein: CTRSYGTDTQYF.

The J gene is TRBJ2-6, the V gene TRBV27; D may correspond to TRBD1 or TRBD2 (5 bases each). CDR1 is MNHEY and CDR2 is SMNVEV in the germline V gene (reference sequence). This CDR3 comprises 17 residues. V gave up 0 bases and J gave up 3 bases, with 12 bases separating them. The CDR3 loop reads CASSLSWGFGGANVLTF. The CDR3 coding sequence is TGTGCCAGCAGTTTATCGTGGGGGTTTGGTGGGGCCAACGTCCTGACTTTC.

This clone appeared a few times. This chain connects TRBV11-2 to TRBJ1-4; D is undetermined. Germline V gene data show CDR1 as SGHAT and CDR2 as FQNNGV. The CDR3 has 16 amino acids. V gave up 5 bases and J gave up 3 bases, with 16 bases separating them. For the CDR3, the DNA is TGTGCCAGCAGCCCCGACCGTTCCCTTTCTAATGAAAAACTGTTTTTT. Amino acids: CASSPDRSLSNEKLFF.

This clone turned up a few times. The rearrangement joins TRBV2 to TRBJ1-1; 10 bases line up with TRBD1. Losses at the gene ends were 4 bases for V and 4 bases for J; bases not matched to a gene: 3. The CDR3 contains 14 residues. Germline lookup yields CDR1 SNHLY and CDR2 FYNNEI. CDR3 in amino acids: CASSGQGAPTEAFF. The CDR3 bases are TGTGCCAGCAGTGGACAGGGGGCTCCCACTGAAGCTTTCTTT.

The V and J genes are TRBV2 and TRBJ2-1; 8 bases line up with TRBD1. Germline V gene sequence: CDR1 SNHLY, CDR2 FYNNEI. The CDR3 spans 13 residues. With V trimmed by 6 bases and J by 8 bases, 6 bases remained unmatched. CDR3 loop: CASRATGVDEQFF. In nucleotides, the CDR3 is TGTGCCAGCAGGGCGACAGGGGTCGATGAGCAGTTCTTC.

The chain has TRBV19 and TRBJ1-3; no firm D call. CDR3 length: 15 amino acids. Per the germline V gene, CDR1 is LNHDA and CDR2 is SQIVND (reference sequence). V was shortened by 5 bases and J by 1 base, with 12 bases between the two germline ends. CDR3 region: CASSFAGNSGNTIYF. Written as DNA, the CDR3 is TGTGCCAGTAGTTTTGCAGGAAATTCTGGAAACACCATATATTTT. Drawing the rest from reference TRBV19 and TRBJ1-3, the complete variable domain is DGGITQSPKYLFRKEGQNVTLSCEQNLNHDAMYWYRQDPGQGLRLIYYSQIVNDFQKGDIAEGYSVSREKKESFPLTVTSAQKNPTAFYLCASSFAGNSGNTIYFGEGSWLTVV.

This clone came up a few times. The CDR3 coding sequence is TGTGCCAGCAGGACGGGGCGGCTGAACACTGAAGCTTTCTTT. Amino acids: CASRTGRLNTEAFF. This chain uses TRBV6-5 with TRBJ1-1; a weak D match, TRBD1 (5 bases). Trimming pared 6 bases from V and 0 bases from J, leaving 11 bases between. The CDR3 extends over 14 amino acids. Germline CDR1 is MNHEY and CDR2 is SVGAGI.

J is TRBJ2-3 and V is TRBV7-2, with TRBD1 matching 8 bases. V dropped 5 bases and J dropped 4; count of bases not matched to a gene: 8. Germline V CDR1 and CDR2: SGHTA, FQGNSA. The CDR3 loop spans 15 amino acids. The CDR3 loop is CASSPRQGSADTQYF. CDR3 sequence (DNA): TGTGCCAGCAGCCCCCGACAGGGGAGCGCAGATACGCAGTATTTT.

The gene calls are TRBV7-9 and TRBJ1-2, with D tentatively TRBD1 (6 bases). Trimming cost V 5 bases and J 7 bases, with 14 bases left between them. Germline V gene lookup returns CDR1 SEHNR and CDR2 FQNEAQ (reference sequence). The CDR3 spans 13 residues. The CDR3 DNA reads as TGTGCCAGCAGCCCAGGAGGGGGGGGTGGCTACACCTTC. Residues: CASSPGGGGGYTF.

The chain uses TRBV19 and TRBJ2-1; a possible D gene is TRBD2 (6 bases). The CDR3 totals 14 residues. Per the germline V gene, CDR1 is LNHDA and CDR2 is SQIVND (reference sequence). Trimming shortened V by 8 bases and J by 0 bases, and 11 bases separated the two germline ends. In DNA form, the CDR3 reads TGTGCCAGTGACCGGGGGAACTCCTACAATGAGCAGTTCTTC. Amino acid sequence: CASDRGNSYNEQFF.

V and J are TRBV5-6 and TRBJ1-2; 9 positions agree with TRBD1. With V trimmed by 0 bases and J by 4 bases, 1 base remained unmatched. The CDR3 is 14 amino acids. Germline assignment: CDR1 SGHDT and CDR2 YYEEEE. The CDR3 DNA reads as TGTGCCAGCAGCTTGGGGACAGGGGTCTATGGCTACACCTTC. It yields the protein CASSLGTGVYGYTF.

The chain has TRBV5-6 and TRBJ2-2; D gene uncertain. V was trimmed by 3 bases and J by 4 bases, leaving 10 bases between them. Germline V gene lookup returns CDR1 SGHDT and CDR2 YYEEEE. The CDR3 is 14 residues long. The chain's CDR3 is CASSSIMGTGELFF. In nucleotides, the CDR3 is TGTGCCAGCAGCTCGATCATGGGCACCGGGGAGCTGTTTTTT.

The J gene is TRBJ1-2, the V gene TRBV5-1, with TRBD1 matching 9 bases. This CDR3 is 16 amino acids long. Trimming cost V 0 bases and J 2 bases; bases outside gene matches: 5. From germline, CDR1 is SGHRS and CDR2 YFSETQ. CDR3 nucleotides: TGCGCCAGCAGCTTGGGTCAGGGACAGGGAAACTATGGCTACACCTTC. This sequence encodes CASSLGQGQGNYGYTF.